These 27 T cell receptor beta chains were all obtained from the same sample, sequenced in a study of radiation and T cells in renal cell carcinoma. TCRdb keeps only in-frame clones here, not all; method: immunoSEQ multiplex PCR. The data hold fewer than 85,000 clones, with nearly 90% observed a single time. As to time point: blood 4 weeks post-SBRT, at nephrectomy. Sample treatment: 15 Gy SBRT to primary tumor, nephrectomy 4 weeks later. The material sequenced was blood, taken from a patient whose treatment included radiotherapy and nephrectomy. All receptors come from a woman between 65 and 79 years old with renal cell carcinoma.

This chain links TRBV2 with TRBJ1-2; D not resolved. CDR1 and CDR2 (germline): SNHLY, FYNNEI. The V gene lost 5 bases and the J gene lost 7 bases, with 20 bases spanning the gap. The CDR3 sequence is 15 residues long. CDR3 nucleotides: TGTGCCAGCAGTCTGTACGGGAATTCGCGATTTGGCTACACCTTC. Encoded protein: CASSLYGNSRFGYTF.

This chain uses TRBV10-3 with TRBJ2-3, with 13 positions matching TRBD2. V shed 10 bases and J 1 base; nucleotides not matched to a gene: 5. The germline gives CDR1 ENHRY, CDR2 SYGVKD. The CDR3 totals 15 residues. CDR3: CATQGLAGGTDTQYF. CDR3 nucleotide sequence: TGTGCCACCCAAGGACTAGCGGGGGGCACAGATACGCAGTATTTT.

V and J are TRBV28 and TRBJ2-5; 8 nucleotides match TRBD2. Germline trimming cut 2 bases from V and 1 base from J; bases unmatched to any gene: 6. Germline V CDR1 and CDR2: MDHEN, SYDVKM. The length of the CDR3 is 16 residues. The CDR3 DNA is TGTGCCAGCAGTTTAGGGCGGGGGGCCCGCCAAGAGACCCAGTACTTC. It is translated as CASSLGRGARQETQYF.

This rearrangement joins TRBV28 to TRBJ1-2; 9 bases fit TRBD1. The germline V gene has CDR1 MDHEN and CDR2 SYDVKM. This CDR3 region has 14 residues. The V segment lost 6 bases and the J segment 4 bases; nucleotides outside the gene matches: 6. The CDR3 DNA reads as TGTGCCAGCAGACGGGACAGGGCTGGCTATGGCTACACCTTC. This gives the protein CASRRDRAGYGYTF.

The chain recombines TRBV5-1 with TRBJ1-2; the D gene is possibly TRBD1 (6 bases). CDR1 is SGHRS, CDR2 YFSETQ, per germline. The CDR3 spans 13 residues. Deletions cut 6 bases from V and 3 bases from J, with 12 bases between. The CDR3 DNA follows: TGCGCCAGCACCCCAGGGGAGGACTATGGCTACACCTTC. Protein: CASTPGEDYGYTF.

V and J are TRBV27 and TRBJ1-1, with unresolved D. Germline V gives CDR1 MNHEY, CDR2 SMNVEV (reference sequence). V shed 6 bases and J shed 1 base, with 18 bases lying between them. This CDR3 spans 16 amino acids. CDR3 in DNA: TGTGCCAGCAGACCCAGACCTTCCGTGAGGAACACTGAAGCTTTCTTT. It is translated as CASRPRPSVRNTEAFF.

The chain combines TRBV5-1 with TRBJ1-1, with TRBD1 matching 8 bases. The V gene's germline CDR1 is SGHRS and CDR2 YFSETQ. CDR3 length: 15 amino acids. The V gene end was trimmed by 5 bases and the J gene end by 1 base; junction bases not matched to a gene: 7. Here the CDR3 reads CASRDRVEKNTEAFF. In DNA form, the CDR3 reads TGCGCCAGCAGGGACAGGGTCGAGAAGAACACTGAAGCTTTCTTT.

The V gene is TRBV11-1, the J gene TRBJ2-7; D call uncertain. V gave up 4 bases and J gave up 7 bases, with 17 bases separating them. CDR3 size: 14 residues. CDR1 is SGHAT, CDR2 FQDESV, per germline (reference sequence). The CDR3 region has the DNA TGTGCCAGCAGCTCTCCGGGCCCACCGAGGGAGCAGTACTTC. It encodes CASSSPGPPREQYF.

The V gene is TRBV6-6, the J gene TRBJ1-4; D uncertain. Between the trimmed V and J ends, which lost 8 bases and 0 bases, there was a span of 10 bases. The CDR3 contains 14 residues. Looked up from germline, CDR1 is MNHNY and CDR2 is SVGAGI (reference sequence). Here the CDR3 reads CASAKAATNEKLFF. The CDR3 DNA sequence: TGTGCCAGCGCGAAGGCCGCAACTAATGAAAAACTGTTTTTT.

The chain employs TRBV6-5 and TRBJ1-2, with 10 bases identical to TRBD1. V shed 6 bases and J 8 bases; nucleotides not matched to a gene: 9. There are 14 residues in the CDR3. Germline loops: CDR1 MNHEY, CDR2 SVGAGI. The CDR3 loop is CASRKSRDRGGYTF. The CDR3 nucleotides read TGTGCCAGCAGAAAAAGCCGGGACAGGGGAGGCTACACCTTC.

Only a few counts were recorded for this clone. This rearrangement joins TRBV28 to TRBJ1-5; TRBD1 matches at 7 bases. The CDR3 sequence is 15 residues long. The germline CDR1 and CDR2 sequences are MDHEN and SYDVKM. V shed 5 bases, J shed 3 bases, and the junction held 7 bases outside the gene matches. CDR3 coding DNA: TGTGCCAGCAGTCCCTGGACAGGAACCAATCAGCCCCAGCATTTT. It yields the protein CASSPWTGTNQPQHF.

The CDR3, as DNA: TGTGCCAGCAGCTTGGCCGGGACAGGGTTTGGGCAGTTCTTC. Protein sequence: CASSLAGTGFGQFF. The V gene is TRBV7-9, the J gene TRBJ2-1, with 9 bases aligning to TRBD1. In germline, CDR1 is SEHNR, CDR2 FQNEAQ (reference sequence). With 3 bases clipped from V and 12 bases from J, the junction kept 9 bases outside the gene matches. This CDR3 is built from 14 residues.

The chain has TRBV7-2 and TRBJ2-2; 9 bases match TRBD2. The CDR3 is 17 residues long. The V gene's germline CDR1 is SGHTA and CDR2 FQGNSA. The junction had 8 bases not matched to a gene; V was cut back by 2 bases and J by 4 bases. As DNA, the CDR3 is TGTGCCAGCAGCTTAAGTCGGGCTAGCGGGGCCACCGGGGAGCTGTTTTTT. It specifies CASSLSRASGATGELFF.

The chain has TRBV4-2 and TRBJ2-5; D gene uncertain. V lost 0 bases, J lost 4 bases, and 9 bases lay in between. Germline V gene data show CDR1 as LGHNA and CDR2 as YNFKEQ. The CDR3 length is 14 residues. The CDR3 DNA follows: TGTGCCAGCAGCCAAGAGGTGTGGGGAGAGACCCAGTACTTC. This translates into CASSQEVWGETQYF.

The chain couples TRBV28 to TRBJ2-3; D tentatively fits TRBD1 or TRBD2 (5 bases each). The CDR3 consists of 14 residues. Germline CDR1 and CDR2: MDHEN and SYDVKM. Trimming shortened V by 1 base and J by 5 bases, and 10 bases separated the two germline ends. In DNA form, the CDR3 reads TGTGCCAGCAGTTTATTAGGGGCGGGAGATACGCAGTATTTT. This encodes CASSLLGAGDTQYF.

This chain joins TRBV27 and TRBJ1-4, with a weak D call TRBD1 (5 bases). The germline CDR1 and CDR2 sequences are MNHEY and SMNVEV (reference sequence). The V and J ends lost 6 bases and 10 bases respectively, with 18 bases between them. The CDR3 has 14 amino acids. The CDR3 coding sequence is TGTGCCAGCAGACCTGGGACCGCCGGAGGAAAACTGTTTTTT. Encoded protein: CASRPGTAGGKLFF.

The DNA for the CDR3 is TGCGCCAGCAGCTTGGGGCCCGTGGGCGCGATCACTGAAGCTTTCTTT. This encodes CASSLGPVGAITEAFF. The rearrangement uses TRBV5-1 and TRBJ1-1, with D unclear. This CDR3 region has 16 residues. Trimming stripped 0 bases from V and 4 bases from J, with 16 bases between. CDR1 and CDR2 (germline): SGHRS, YFSETQ.

The rearrangement links TRBV7-9 to TRBJ2-1; D ambiguous. The CDR3 spans 14 residues. V dropped 0 bases and J dropped 5 bases, with 8 bases sitting between them. CDR1 SEHNR and CDR2 FQNEAQ come from the germline V gene (reference sequence). CDR3 nucleotide sequence: TGTGCCAGCAGCTTAGCCCTAGTCGACAATGAGCAGTTCTTC. As protein: CASSLALVDNEQFF.

This clone was observed a handful of times. The J gene is TRBJ1-1, the V gene TRBV2; no clear D. CDR3 length: 13 amino acids. Between the trimmed V and J ends, which lost 4 bases and 2 bases, there was a span of 8 bases. Germline V gene data show CDR1 as SNHLY and CDR2 as FYNNEI. CDR3: CASSVRGNTEAFF. As DNA, the CDR3 is TGTGCCAGCAGTGTTCGGGGTAACACTGAAGCTTTCTTT.

This chain uses TRBV5-1 with TRBJ1-1; 7 bases match TRBD1. J lost 3 bases, V lost 0 bases, and 5 bases had no gene match. Germline V gene data show CDR1 as SGHRS and CDR2 as YFSETQ. This CDR3 is built from 15 residues. Here the CDR3 DNA reads TGCGCCAGCAGCTTGGAGACAGGGAGGGACACTGAAGCTTTCTTT. Translation gives CASSLETGRDTEAFF.

V is TRBV9 and J is TRBJ2-3; TRBD2 agrees at 9 bases. The J segment lost 5 bases and the V segment lost 4 bases, leaving 5 bases of the junction unmatched. CDR1 is SGDLS, CDR2 YYNGEE, per germline. CDR3 size: 14 residues. CDR3: CASSPRTSEDTQYF. For the CDR3, the DNA is TGTGCCAGCAGCCCTCGGACTAGCGAAGATACGCAGTATTTT.

The chain combines TRBV6-1 with TRBJ2-1; 9 positions agree with TRBD1. The V gene end was trimmed by 5 bases and the J gene end by 5 bases; junction bases not matched to a gene: 7. The length of the CDR3 is 15 residues. From germline, CDR1 is MNHNS and CDR2 SASEGT. The CDR3 protein is CASSFQTGGNNEQFF. The CDR3 region has the DNA TGTGCCAGCAGTTTCCAGACAGGGGGGAACAATGAGCAGTTCTTC.

V gene TRBV28 combines with J gene TRBJ2-6, with D maybe TRBD2 (5 bases). Germline V gene data show CDR1 as MDHEN and CDR2 as SYDVKM. V gave up 5 bases and J gave up 0 bases, with 5 bases separating them. CDR3 length: 14 residues. The CDR3, as DNA: TGTGCCAGCAGTACTAGCTCTGGGGCCAACGTCCTGACTTTC. As protein: CASSTSSGANVLTF.

This chain joins TRBV28 and TRBJ2-3; 10 bases fit TRBD1. This CDR3 contains 14 residues. Trimming cost V 3 bases and J 4 bases; bases outside gene matches: 1. Germline values: CDR1 MDHEN, CDR2 SYDVKM. This CDR3 reads CASSFGTGADTQYF. CDR3 sequence (DNA): TGTGCCAGCAGTTTTGGGACAGGGGCAGATACGCAGTATTTT.

The V gene is TRBV19, the J gene TRBJ2-1, with 8 nucleotides matching TRBD2. Germline CDR1 and CDR2: LNHDA and SQIVND (reference sequence). The CDR3 consists of 15 residues. The ends lost 8 bases at V and 2 bases at J; junction bases unmatched: 8. In DNA form, the CDR3 reads TGTGCCAGTTTACCCCGACTAGCGCCCTACAATGAGCAGTTCTTC. Translation: CASLPRLAPYNEQFF.

V is TRBV9 and J is TRBJ2-3; D perhaps matches TRBD2 (7 bases). CDR3 size: 13 residues. CDR1 and CDR2 (germline): SGDLS, YYNGEE. Trimming took off 4 bases at V and 9 bases at J, with 15 bases between the two ends. This CDR3 reads CASSPRGGGTQYF. The CDR3 nucleotides read TGTGCCAGCAGCCCCCGAGGGGGGGGAACGCAGTATTTT.

The gene calls are TRBV19 and TRBJ2-7; 7 bases match TRBD1. J lost 5 bases, V lost 5 bases, and 9 bases had no gene match. From germline, CDR1 is LNHDA and CDR2 SQIVND (reference sequence). The CDR3 loop spans 14 amino acids. The chain's CDR3 is CASSRQGTLNEQYF. The CDR3 DNA sequence: TGTGCCAGTAGTCGACAGGGAACTCTAAACGAGCAGTACTTC.